The sequence of this TCR beta chain was determined in a study of molecular identifiers for immune sequencing clone quantification. CDR1 is LGHDT, CDR2 YNNKEL, per germline (reference sequence). V shed 2 bases and J shed 16 bases, with 21 bases lying between them. The CDR3 covers 14 residues. MiXCR was run by TCRdb on the PCR reads, yielding one entry per CDR3 protein. The sample contains some 320,000 distinct CDR3 sequences, 20% to 25% of which appear only once. This clonotype was counted at least ten times. What was sequenced was naive CD8+ T cells from blood, with Jurkat cell RNA spiked in. Noted subset: FACS-sorted CD8+CD4-CCR7+CD45RA+ naive T cells. V usage is TRBV3-1 and J usage is TRBJ1-5; a possible D gene is TRBD1 (5 bases). This receptor was identified in a human donor in good health. Some libraries in this study had Jurkat cell RNA spiked in. CDR3 sequence: CASSQRDDAQGVHF. For the CDR3, the DNA is TGTGCCAGCAGCCAACGCGATGACGCGCAAGGGGTCCATTTT.